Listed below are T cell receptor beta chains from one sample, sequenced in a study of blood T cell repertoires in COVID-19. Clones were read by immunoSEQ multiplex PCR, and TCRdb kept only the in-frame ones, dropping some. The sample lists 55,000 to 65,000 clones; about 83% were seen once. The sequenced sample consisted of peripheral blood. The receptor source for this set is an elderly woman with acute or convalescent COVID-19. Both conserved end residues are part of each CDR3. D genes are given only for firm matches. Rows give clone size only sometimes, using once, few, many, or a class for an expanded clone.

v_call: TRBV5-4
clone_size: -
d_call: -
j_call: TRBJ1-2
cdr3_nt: TGTGCCAGCAGCTCCTCGAGAGACTATGGCTACACCTTC
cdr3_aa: CASSSSRDYGYTF

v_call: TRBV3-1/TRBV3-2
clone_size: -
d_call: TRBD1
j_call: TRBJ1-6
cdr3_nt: TGTGCCAGCAGGGGACAGGGGGTTAATTCACCCCTCCACTTT
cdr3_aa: CASRGQGVNSPLHF

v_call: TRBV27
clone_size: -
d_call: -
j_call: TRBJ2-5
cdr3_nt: TGTGCCAGCAGTACCTCCGGGTTCCGAGGGGAGACCCAGTACTTC
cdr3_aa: CASSTSGFRGETQYF

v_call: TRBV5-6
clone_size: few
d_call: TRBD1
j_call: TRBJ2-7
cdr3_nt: TGTGCCAGCAGGGGGAAACCGGGACAGGGGGCACGACGGCACGAGCAGTACTTC
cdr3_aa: CASRGKPGQGARRHEQYF

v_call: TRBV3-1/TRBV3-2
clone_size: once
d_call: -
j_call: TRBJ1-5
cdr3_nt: TGTGCCAGCAGCCAAGACAGTAGCAATCAGCCCCAGCATTTT
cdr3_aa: CASSQDSSNQPQHF

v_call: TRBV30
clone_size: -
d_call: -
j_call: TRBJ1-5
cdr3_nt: TGTGCCTGGAGTGCAGGGAATCAGCCCCAGCATTTT
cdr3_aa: CAWSAGNQPQHF

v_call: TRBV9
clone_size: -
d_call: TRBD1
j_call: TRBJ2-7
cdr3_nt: TGTGCCAGCAGCACAAGGGACAGGGGGACCTACGAGCAGTACTTC
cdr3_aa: CASSTRDRGTYEQYF

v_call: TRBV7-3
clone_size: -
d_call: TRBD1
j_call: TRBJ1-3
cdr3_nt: TGTGCCAGCAGCTTAGGATCCCGGGACAGACTTTCCTCTGGAAACACCATATATTTT
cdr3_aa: CASSLGSRDRLSSGNTIYF

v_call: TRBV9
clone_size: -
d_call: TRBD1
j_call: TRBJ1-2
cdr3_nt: TGTGCCAGCAGCGTAGGACAGGGGGCCAGTGGCTACACCTTC
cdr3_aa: CASSVGQGASGYTF

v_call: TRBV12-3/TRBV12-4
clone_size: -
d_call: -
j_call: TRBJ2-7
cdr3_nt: TGTGCCAGCAGTTTAAGGGCCACAGGGCAGTACTTC
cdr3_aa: CASSLRATGQYF

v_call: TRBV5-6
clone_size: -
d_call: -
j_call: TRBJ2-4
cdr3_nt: TGTGCCAGCAGTTATAGTGGTGAGGAAAACATTCAGTACTTC
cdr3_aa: CASSYSGEENIQYF

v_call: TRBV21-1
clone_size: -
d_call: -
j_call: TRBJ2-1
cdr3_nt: TGTGCCAGCAGCAAAGAACAGGGGCGCAACGGGAGTTGCTACAATGAGCAGTTCTTC
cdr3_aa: CASSKEQGRNGSCYNEQFF

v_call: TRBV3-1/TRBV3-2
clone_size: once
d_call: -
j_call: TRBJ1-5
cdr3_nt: TGTGCCAGCAGCCAAGTCGGGGGTCCCAATCAGCCCCAGCATTTT
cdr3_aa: CASSQVGGPNQPQHF

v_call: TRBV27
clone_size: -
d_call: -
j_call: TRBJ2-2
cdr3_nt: TGTGCCAGCGGGAGGGGGGGAACCGGGGAGCTGTTTTTT
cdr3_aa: CASGRGGTGELFF

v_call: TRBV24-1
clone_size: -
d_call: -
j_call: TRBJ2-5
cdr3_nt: TGTGCCACCAGCGATGCGGGGGAGACCCAGTACTTC
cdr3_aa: CATSDAGETQYF

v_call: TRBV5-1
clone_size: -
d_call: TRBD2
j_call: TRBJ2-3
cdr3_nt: TGCGCCAGCAGCTCAGGGACTAGCGAGAACACAGATACGCAGTATTTT
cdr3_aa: CASSSGTSENTDTQYF

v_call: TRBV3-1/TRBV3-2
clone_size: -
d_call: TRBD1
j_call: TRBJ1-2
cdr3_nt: TGTGCCAGCAGCCCCCGGACAGGTAGCTATGGCTACACCTTC
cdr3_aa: CASSPRTGSYGYTF

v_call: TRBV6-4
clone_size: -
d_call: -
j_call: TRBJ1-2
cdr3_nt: TGTGCCAGCAGTGGTACTGGCGGCTATGGCTACACCTTC
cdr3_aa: CASSGTGGYGYTF

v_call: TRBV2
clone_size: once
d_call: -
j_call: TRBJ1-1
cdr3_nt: TGTGCCAGCAGTGATGAGGGTGGGACTGAAGCTTTCTTT
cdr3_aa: CASSDEGGTEAFF

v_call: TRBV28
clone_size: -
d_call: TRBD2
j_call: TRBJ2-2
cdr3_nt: TGTGCCAGCAGTGAGCGGGGCGGGGAGCTGTTTTTT
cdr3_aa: CASSERGGELFF

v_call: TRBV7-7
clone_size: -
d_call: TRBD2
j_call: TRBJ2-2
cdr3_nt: TGTGCCAGCAGCTGGGGACTAGCGGGGAACACCGGGGAGCTGTTTTTT
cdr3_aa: CASSWGLAGNTGELFF

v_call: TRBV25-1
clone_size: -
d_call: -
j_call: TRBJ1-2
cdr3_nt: TGTGCCAGCAGTTTCGGACTGCGCTATGGCTACACCTTC
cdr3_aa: CASSFGLRYGYTF

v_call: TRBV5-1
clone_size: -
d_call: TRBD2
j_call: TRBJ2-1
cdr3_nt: TGCGCCAGCAGCTTTAGCGGGAGCTCCTACAATGAGCAGTTCTTC
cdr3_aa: CASSFSGSSYNEQFF

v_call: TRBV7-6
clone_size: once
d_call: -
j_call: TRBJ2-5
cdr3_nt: TGTGCCAGCAGCTTACCCAGCGCGGTCGTAGAGACCCAGTACTTC
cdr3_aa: CASSLPSAVVETQYF

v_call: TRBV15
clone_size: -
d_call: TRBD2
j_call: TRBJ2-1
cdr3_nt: TGTGCCACCAGCAGAGATATTGGGCCTAGCGGGATGTTCGCCGGTGAGCAGTTCTTC
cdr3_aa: CATSRDIGPSGMFAGEQFF

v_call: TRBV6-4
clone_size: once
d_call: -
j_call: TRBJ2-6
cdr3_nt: TGTGCCAGCAGTGAGGCAGGGTCCGGGGCCAACGTCCTGACTTTC
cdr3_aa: CASSEAGSGANVLTF

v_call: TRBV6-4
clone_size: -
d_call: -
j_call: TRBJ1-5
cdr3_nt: TGTGCCAGCAGTGACCCGGGGGAATCTTATAGCAATCAGCCCCAGCATTTT
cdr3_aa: CASSDPGESYSNQPQHF

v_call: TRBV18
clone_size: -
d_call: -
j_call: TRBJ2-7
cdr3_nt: TGTGCCAGCTCACCCGGGAAAGGGCGCTCCTACGAGCAGTACTTC
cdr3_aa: CASSPGKGRSYEQYF

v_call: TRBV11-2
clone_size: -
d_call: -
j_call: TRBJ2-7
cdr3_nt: TGTGCCAGCAGCTTAGTGGGGGGCGGGGGCGCGGACGAGCAGTACTTC
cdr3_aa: CASSLVGGGGADEQYF

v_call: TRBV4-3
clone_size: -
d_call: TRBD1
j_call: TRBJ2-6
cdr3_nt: TGCGCCAGCAGCCAAGAAATGGGACAGGGGGCCAACGTCCTGACTTTC
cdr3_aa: CASSQEMGQGANVLTF

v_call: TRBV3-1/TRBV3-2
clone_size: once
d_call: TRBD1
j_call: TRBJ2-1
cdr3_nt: TGTGCCAGCAGACCGGGACAGTACAATGAGCAGTTCTTC
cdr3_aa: CASRPGQYNEQFF

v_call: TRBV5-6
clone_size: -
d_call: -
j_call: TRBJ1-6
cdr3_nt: TGTGCCAGCAGCTTTTTCGCGGGCGGACGGAATAATTCACCCCTCCACTTT
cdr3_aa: CASSFFAGGRNNSPLHF

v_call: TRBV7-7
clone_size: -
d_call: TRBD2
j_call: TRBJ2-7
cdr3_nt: TGTGCTAGCAGCCGTCAAGCGGGGAGCTCCTACGAGCAGTACTTC
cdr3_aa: CASSRQAGSSYEQYF

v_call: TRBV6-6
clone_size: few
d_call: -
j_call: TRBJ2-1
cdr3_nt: TGTGCCAGCAGTTACTCCGGCAGAGGGGACAACAATGAGCAGTTCTTC
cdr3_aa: CASSYSGRGDNNEQFF